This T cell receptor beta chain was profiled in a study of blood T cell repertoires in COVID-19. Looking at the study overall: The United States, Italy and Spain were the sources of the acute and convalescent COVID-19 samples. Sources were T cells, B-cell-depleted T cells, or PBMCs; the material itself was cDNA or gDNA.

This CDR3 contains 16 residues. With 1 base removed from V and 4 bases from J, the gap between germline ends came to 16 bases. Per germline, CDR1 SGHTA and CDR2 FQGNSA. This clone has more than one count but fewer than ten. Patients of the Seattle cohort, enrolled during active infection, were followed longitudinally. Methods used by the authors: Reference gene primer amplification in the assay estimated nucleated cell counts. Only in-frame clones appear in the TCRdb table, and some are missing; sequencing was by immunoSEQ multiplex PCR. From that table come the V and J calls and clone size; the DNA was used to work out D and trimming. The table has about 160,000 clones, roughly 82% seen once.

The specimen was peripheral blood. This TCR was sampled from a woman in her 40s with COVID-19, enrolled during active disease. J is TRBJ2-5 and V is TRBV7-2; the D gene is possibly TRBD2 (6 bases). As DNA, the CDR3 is TGTGCCAGCAGCTTAGTCATGGGGTTCGGGGGAGAGACCCAGTACTTC. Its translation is CASSLVMGFGGETQYF.